Each of the 24 T cell receptor beta chains below was sequenced from the same sample in a study of beta chain features in type 1 diabetes. Reverse transcription of all isolated RNA meant that expressed TCRB transcripts were sequenced. The data were produced by immunoSEQ multiplex PCR, yet TCRdb's version contains in-frame clones alone and is incomplete. This sample has some 150,000 clones, with roughly 50% found just once. Source material: Tregs from blood. The receptors shown here come from a man between 18 and 35 years old in good health.

This chain links TRBV29-1 with TRBJ2-3; TRBD2 matches 14 bases. The ends lost 7 bases at V and 0 bases at J; junction bases unmatched: 15. Per the germline V gene, CDR1 is SQVTM and CDR2 is ANQGSEA. This CDR3 contains 19 residues. This CDR3 reads CSAGGTSGGAISSTDTQYF. In nucleotides, the CDR3 is TGCAGCGCCGGGGGGACTAGCGGGGGAGCAATCTCTAGCACAGATACGCAGTATTTT.

The chain uses TRBV7-3 and TRBJ2-5; 7 positions match TRBD2. Trimming at V came to 5 bases and at J to 2 bases, leaving 5 bases not matched to a gene. The CDR3 consists of 14 residues. Germline CDR1 reads SGHTA; CDR2 reads FQGTGA. The CDR3 DNA sequence: TGTGCCAGCAGCCAGGGAGGGATACAAGAGACCCAGTACTTC. This codes for CASSQGGIQETQYF.

This clone was recorded once. The gene calls are TRBV10-3 and TRBJ2-1; 10 bases line up with TRBD2. Germline V lookup: CDR1 ENHRY, CDR2 SYGVKD. CDR3 length equals 16 residues. Trimming removed 4 bases from V and 7 bases from J; junction bases left unmatched: 10. For the CDR3, the DNA is TGTGCCATCAGTGTATCGGCTAGCGGGAGAGGAAATGAGCAGTTCTTC. Its protein product is CAISVSASGRGNEQFF.

The chain joins TRBV2 to TRBJ2-5; no reliable D call. TRBJ2-7 matches the DNA end more closely, so the J call is doubtful. Germline CDR1 reads SNHLY; CDR2 reads FYNNEI. This CDR3 is built from 15 residues. The CDR3: CASSELVFFSYEQYF. For the CDR3, the DNA is TGTGCCAGCAGTGAACTGGTGTTCTTCTCCTACGAGCAGTACTTC.

This clone showed up just a few times. The chain has TRBV10-3 and TRBJ2-7; D may be TRBD1 (5 bases). Germline V gene sequence: CDR1 ENHRY, CDR2 SYGVKD. Trimming cost V 4 bases and J 3 bases, with 13 bases left between them. The CDR3 has 14 residues. CDR3: CAISGLQENYEQYF. The CDR3 bases are TGTGCCATCAGTGGATTACAGGAAAACTACGAGCAGTACTTC.

In its sample, this clone was seen a few times. V is TRBV11-1 and J is TRBJ2-2, with a tentative D call TRBD2 (5 bases). This CDR3 region has 13 residues. Germline V CDR1 and CDR2: SGHAT, FQDESV (reference sequence). V dropped 6 bases and J dropped 6 bases, with 11 bases sitting between them. CDR3 residues: CASSSWGAGELFF. As DNA, the CDR3 is TGTGCCAGCAGTTCCTGGGGAGCCGGGGAGCTGTTTTTT. Using reference TRBV11-1 and TRBJ2-2 for the parts outside the CDR3, the full variable domain is EAEVAQSPRYKITEKSQAVAFWCDPISGHATLYWYRQILGQGPELLVQFQDESVVDDSQLPKDRFSAERLKGVDSTLKIQPAELGDSAMYLCASSSWGAGELFFGEGSRLTVL.

This clone was counted once. The genes are TRBV5-4 and TRBJ1-1; D is undetermined. Trimming stripped 4 bases from V and 0 bases from J, with 19 bases between. Germline-derived CDR1 and CDR2 are SGHNT and YYREEE (reference sequence). This CDR3 has 17 residues. CDR3 bases: TGTGCCAGCAGCCATATTGGGTCGCGCGGGTTGAACACTGAAGCTTTCTTT. Its translation: CASSHIGSRGLNTEAFF.

This clone was seen only a few times. The chain carries TRBV19 and TRBJ2-2; D perhaps matches TRBD2 (5 bases). From germline, CDR1 is LNHDA and CDR2 SQIVND (reference sequence). This CDR3 is built from 12 residues. V was cut by 6 bases and J by 6 bases, with 8 bases left in between. CDR3 sequence: CASRRGSGELFF. The CDR3 DNA reads as TGTGCCAGTAGGAGAGGGTCCGGGGAGCTGTTTTTT.

The chain employs TRBV7-9 and TRBJ2-1; 7 bases align to TRBD2. V gave up 4 bases and J gave up 0 bases; unmatched junction bases: 3. CDR3 size: 15 residues. Germline assignment: CDR1 SEHNR and CDR2 FQNEAQ (reference sequence). The CDR3 loop is CASSWGGTSYNEQFF. In DNA, the CDR3 is TGTGCCAGCAGCTGGGGAGGGACCTCCTACAATGAGCAGTTCTTC.

J is TRBJ1-4 and V is TRBV5-6; D ambiguous. This CDR3 has 15 residues. The germline CDR1 and CDR2 sequences are SGHDT and YYEEEE. V lost 1 base, J lost 5 bases, and 12 bases lay in between. The CDR3 bases are TGTGCCAGCAGCTTGTTATCTCGCAGGAATGAAAAACTGTTTTTT. It specifies CASSLLSRRNEKLFF.

This clone was counted only a few times. The rearrangement links TRBV2 to TRBJ2-1; the match to TRBD2 covers 7 bases. The trim removed 4 bases at V and 15 bases at J, leaving 6 bases unmatched. From germline, CDR1 is SNHLY and CDR2 FYNNEI. CDR3 size: 11 residues. The CDR3 DNA sequence: TGTGCCAGCAGTGGGACTAGGCGACGGTTCTTC. Protein: CASSGTRRRFF.

The CDR3 reads CASGTGGNQPQHF. The CDR3 coding sequence is TGTGCCAGCGGGACAGGGGGCAATCAGCCCCAGCATTTT. The chain combines TRBV6-6 with TRBJ1-5, with 10 bases identical to TRBD1. With V trimmed by 8 bases and J by 2 bases, 0 bases remained unmatched. The CDR3 is made up of 13 amino acids. CDR1 is MNHNY and CDR2 is SVGAGI in the germline V gene (reference sequence).

The chain carries TRBV6-6 and TRBJ2-7; 7 nucleotides align to TRBD2. V dropped 5 bases and J dropped 2; count of bases not matched to a gene: 0. The CDR3 totals 12 residues. Germline-derived CDR1 and CDR2 are MNHNY and SVGAGI (reference sequence). The CDR3 sequence: CASSGTTYEQYF. CDR3 DNA: TGTGCCAGCAGTGGGACTACCTACGAGCAGTACTTC.

The chain links TRBV4-2 to TRBJ1-1; 8 bases line up with TRBD1. Germline V CDR1 and CDR2: LGHNA, YNFKEQ. The CDR3 sequence is 14 residues long. The junction had 6 bases not matched to a gene; V was cut back by 7 bases and J by 2 bases. The CDR3 DNA sequence: TGTGCCAGCAAACCGGGACAGGATAACACTGAAGCTTTCTTT. Residues: CASKPGQDNTEAFF.

The chain combines TRBV5-6 with TRBJ1-3; D is perhaps TRBD1 (5 bases). This CDR3 comprises 15 residues. The germline gives CDR1 SGHDT, CDR2 YYEEEE. V was clipped by 0 bases and J by 15 bases, with 22 bases between them. CDR3 DNA: TGTGCCAGCAGCTTGGGGCGGGGACTGTCCCTATTCCAATATTTT. Amino acid sequence: CASSLGRGLSLFQYF.

This rearrangement joins TRBV19 to TRBJ1-5, with unresolved D. With 3 bases removed from V and 1 base from J, the gap between germline ends came to 7 bases. Germline V gene sequence: CDR1 LNHDA, CDR2 SQIVND (reference sequence). The CDR3 is made up of 14 amino acids. The CDR3 is CASSIGESNQPQHF. The CDR3, as DNA: TGTGCCAGTAGTATTGGGGAGAGCAATCAGCCCCAGCATTTT.

The gene calls are TRBV5-1 and TRBJ1-1, with TRBD1 as a possible D gene (5 bases). Germline V gene lookup returns CDR1 SGHRS and CDR2 YFSETQ. With 0 bases removed from V and 6 bases from J, the gap between germline ends came to 15 bases. The CDR3 spans 15 residues. The CDR3 DNA follows: TGCGCCAGCAGCTTGGGGGGCGGGGATTTGGCTGAAGCTTTCTTT. It specifies CASSLGGGDLAEAFF.

The rearrangement uses TRBV19 and TRBJ2-2, with 9 bases matching TRBD1. Germline-derived CDR1 and CDR2 are LNHDA and SQIVND (reference sequence). V was pared by 6 bases and J by 5 bases, with 7 bases of the junction left unmatched. This CDR3 spans 15 amino acids. The CDR3 nucleotides read TGTGCCAGTAGATGGGGACAGGGCACAACCGGGGAGCTGTTTTTT. Its protein is CASRWGQGTTGELFF.

The rearrangement joins TRBV7-2 to TRBJ1-4; tentative D call: TRBD1 (6 bases). V dropped 5 bases and J dropped 5 bases, with 12 bases sitting between them. CDR3 length equals 14 residues. Germline loops: CDR1 SGHTA, CDR2 FQGNSA. The CDR3 bases are TGTGCCAGCAGCCCCAGGGGCCTAAATGAAAAACTGTTTTTT. Its protein product is CASSPRGLNEKLFF.

This sequence joins TRBV16 and TRBJ2-2, with a tentative D call TRBD2 (7 bases). The CDR3 is 16 amino acids. Trimming stripped 0 bases from V and 3 bases from J, with 11 bases between. The germline V gene encodes CDR1 KGHSY and CDR2 FQNENV. In nucleotides, the CDR3 is TGTGCCAGCAGCCAATCGGGGGGGCCGGACACCGGGGAGCTGTTTTTT. Protein: CASSQSGGPDTGELFF.

This clone was picked up a small number of times. The CDR3 nucleotides are TGTGCCAGCAGAACCGGGACAGGGATCTACGAGCAGTACTTC. Residues: CASRTGTGIYEQYF. The V gene is TRBV6-6, the J gene TRBJ2-7; 9 bases map to TRBD1. This CDR3 is 14 amino acids long. The ends lost 6 bases at V and 3 bases at J; junction bases unmatched: 6. CDR1 and CDR2 from the germline V gene are MNHNY and SVGAGI (reference sequence).

This chain joins TRBV5-6 and TRBJ1-2; D gene ambiguous. The CDR3 runs 13 residues. The germline V gene has CDR1 SGHDT and CDR2 YYEEEE. V was cut by 0 bases and J by 13 bases, with 16 bases left in between. CDR3 in amino acids: CASSLAVLSRGTF. The CDR3 DNA reads as TGTGCCAGCAGCTTGGCTGTACTGTCTCGGGGCACCTTC.

The chain links TRBV18 to TRBJ1-2, with D perhaps matching TRBD1 (5 bases). Trimming took 5 bases from V and 6 from J, leaving 10 bases between them. Per germline, CDR1 KGHSH and CDR2 LQKENI. This CDR3 has 12 residues. The CDR3 protein is CASSTTRDGYTF. In DNA, the CDR3 is TGTGCCAGCTCAACGACCAGGGATGGCTACACCTTC.

This clone has just a few counts. The gene calls are TRBV28 and TRBJ2-3; 7 positions match TRBD1. The CDR3 is 15 amino acids. Germline assignment: CDR1 MDHEN and CDR2 SYDVKM. With V trimmed by 6 bases and J by 1 base, 7 bases remained unmatched. CDR3 residues: CASRYNTGGTDTQYF. In DNA form, the CDR3 reads TGTGCCAGCAGATATAACACAGGGGGCACAGATACGCAGTATTTT.